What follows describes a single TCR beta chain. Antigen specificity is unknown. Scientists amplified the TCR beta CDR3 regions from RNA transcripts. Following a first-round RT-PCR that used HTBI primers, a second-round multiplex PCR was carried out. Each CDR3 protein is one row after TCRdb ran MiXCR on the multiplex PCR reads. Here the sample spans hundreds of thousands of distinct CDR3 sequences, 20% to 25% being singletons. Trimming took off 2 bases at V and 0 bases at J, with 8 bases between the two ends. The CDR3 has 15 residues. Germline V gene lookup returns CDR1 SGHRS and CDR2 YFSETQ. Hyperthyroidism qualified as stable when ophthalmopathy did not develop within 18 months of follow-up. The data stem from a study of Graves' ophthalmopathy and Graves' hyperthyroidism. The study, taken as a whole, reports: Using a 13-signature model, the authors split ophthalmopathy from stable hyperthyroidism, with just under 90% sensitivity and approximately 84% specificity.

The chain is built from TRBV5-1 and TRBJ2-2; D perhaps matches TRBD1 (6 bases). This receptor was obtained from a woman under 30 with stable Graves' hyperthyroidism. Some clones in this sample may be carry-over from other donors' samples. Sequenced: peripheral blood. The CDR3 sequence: CASSFDRPNTGELFF. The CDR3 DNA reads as TGCGCCAGCAGCTTTGACAGGCCGAACACCGGGGAGCTGTTTTTT.